This T cell receptor beta chain was obtained from a study of T cell responses to AZD1222 COVID-19 vaccine. The count of this clone is one. Generated by immunoSEQ multiplex PCR, the TCRdb table keeps only in-frame clones and is missing some. The data show around 140,000 clones, 85% to 95% seen once. The length of the CDR3 is 16 residues. From germline, CDR1 is LGHDT and CDR2 YNNKEL (reference sequence). V trimming: 0 bases; J trimming: 3 bases; junction bases outside the gene matches: 2. This receptor was obtained from an adult in good health. The sequenced sample was peripheral blood, obtained on day 0 of AZD1222 vaccination. This sequence joins TRBV3-1 (or the pseudogene TRBV3-2) and TRBJ2-3; 11 nucleotides agree with TRBD2. CDR3 amino acids: CASSQDLAGGTDTQYF. CDR3 bases: TGTGCCAGCAGCCAAGATTTAGCGGGAGGGACAGATACGCAGTATTTT.